This T cell receptor (beta chain) was identified in a study of cytomegalovirus exposure and HLA in healthy donors. Overall study: Some 85 million unique TCRs, all from HLA-typed donors, were included in an early release of the data.

This clone showed up just a few times. As yet, its antigen is unknown. Nominally healthy donors provided the samples, though records likely missed some immune exposures. Per germline, CDR1 SNHLY and CDR2 FYNNEI. V was shortened by 8 bases and J by 0 bases, with 10 bases between the two germline ends. This CDR3 comprises 13 residues. The study's findings and limits: HLA restriction was apparent for most CMV-associated TCR beta chains in a later analysis. V- and J-gene trimming of TCR beta was linked (in a later analysis) to a missense DCLRE1C variant.

PCR involved 60 Vbeta and 13 Jbeta primers. The protocol was immunoSEQ multiplex PCR, while the TCRdb copy is restricted to in-frame clones and leaves out a portion. The repertoire holds 74,000 or so clones, with 70% to 85% as singletons. The sequenced material came from PBMCs. The chain joins TRBV2 to TRBJ1-1; D might be TRBD1 (5 bases). The TCR originated in a man aged 50-60 years in good health and CMV-seropositive. This chain's CDR3 is CASSGLLNTEAFF. The DNA for the CDR3 is TGTGCCAGCTCAGGGTTGCTGAACACTGAAGCTTTCTTT.